This TCR beta chain comes out of a study of beta chain features in type 1 diabetes. Study-level points and caveats: TCRB CDR3 length was moderately but significantly reduced in all four CD4+ subsets of Type 1 diabetes patients.

Each of the CD4+ naive, central memory, regulatory and stem cell-like memory populations was sorted via CD45RO/CCR7/CD25/CD127/CD95/CD27. The sequenced template was cDNA made from the entire isolated RNA. Using immunoSEQ multiplex PCR, the repertoire was profiled, and TCRdb retains in-frame clones only, with some absent. The sample holds 100,000 to 150,000 clones; around 9% are singletons and the top ten take approximately 0.7%. This clone was observed a handful of times. The antigen is undetermined. Sequenced sample: central memory CD4+ T cells from blood. This clonotype was sampled from a man aged 25-45 years with type 1 diabetes.

The CDR3 region has the DNA TGCGCCAGCAGCCCGGGACTAGCGGGGGGGCCGAGAGATACGCAGTATTTT. Translated: CASSPGLAGGPRDTQYF. The rearrangement links TRBV5-1 to TRBJ2-3; 16 nucleotides match TRBD2. Germline CDR1 reads SGHRS; CDR2 reads YFSETQ. Trimming removed 4 bases from V and 5 bases from J; junction bases left unmatched: 7. The CDR3 sequence is 17 residues long.